This T cell receptor (beta chain) was observed in a study of regulatory T cells in long-lasting Graves disease. The time point here: persistent/refractory GD, antithyroid drugs over 5 years with positive TRAb. The TCR library used RNA extracted from PBMCs. Assembly of TCR beta libraries relied on iRepertoire HTBI primers together with Arm-PCR of CDR3 regions. TCRdb re-derived calls from the multiplex PCR reads in MiXCR, one entry per CDR3 protein. The sample contains 500,000 to 800,000 distinct CDR3 sequences, 30% of which appear only once. Looked up from germline, CDR1 is SEHNR and CDR2 is FQNEAQ (reference sequence). This CDR3 comprises 16 residues. With 6 bases removed from V and 2 bases from J, the gap between germline ends came to 20 bases.

This chain uses TRBV7-9 with TRBJ2-7; tentatively, D is TRBD1 or TRBD2 (5 bases each). This clonotype was sampled from a female donor with Graves disease. Sequenced here: peripheral blood mononuclear cells (PBMCs), sampled when the disease was refractory, from a patient treated with antithyroid drugs. DNA of the CDR3: TGTGCCAGCAGTGGAAGGGGACGGACACAACCCTACGAGCAGTACTTC. This gives the protein CASSGRGRTQPYEQYF. Filled out from reference TRBV7-9 and TRBJ2-7, the complete variable domain reads DTGVSQNPRHKITKRGQNVTFRCDPISEHNRLYWYRQTLGQGPEFLTYFQNEAQLEKSRLLSDRFSAERPKGSFSTLEIQRTEQGDSAMYLCASSGRGRTQPYEQYFGPGTRLTVT.